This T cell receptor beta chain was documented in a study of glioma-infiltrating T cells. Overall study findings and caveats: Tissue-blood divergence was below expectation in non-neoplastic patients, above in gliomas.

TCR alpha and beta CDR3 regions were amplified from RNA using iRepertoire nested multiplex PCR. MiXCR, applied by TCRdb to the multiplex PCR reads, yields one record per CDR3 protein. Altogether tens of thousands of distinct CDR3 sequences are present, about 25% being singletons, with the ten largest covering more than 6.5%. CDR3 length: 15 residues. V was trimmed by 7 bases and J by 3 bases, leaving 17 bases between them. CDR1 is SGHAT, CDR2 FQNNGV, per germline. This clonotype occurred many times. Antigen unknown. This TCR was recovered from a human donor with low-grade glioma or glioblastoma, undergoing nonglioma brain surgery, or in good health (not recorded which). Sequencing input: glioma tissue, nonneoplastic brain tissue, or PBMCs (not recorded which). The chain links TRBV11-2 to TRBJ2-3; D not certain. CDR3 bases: TGTGCCAGCACCCGATTAGAGGAGAGGACAGATACGCAGTATTTT. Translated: CASTRLEERTDTQYF.